The 18 T cell receptor beta chains presented below share a single source sample, sequenced in a study of T-cell reconstitution after alpha-beta-depleted transplantation in children. Unique molecular identifiers were used in preparing the TCRbeta library. Each CDR3 protein is one row after TCRdb ran MiXCR on the PCR reads. The profile shows around 600,000 distinct CDR3 sequences, more than 20% of them singletons. The sample here was PBMCs, mostly from graft donor cells, taken 360 days after TCRalphabeta/CD19-depleted stem cell transplant. The receptors shown here come from a boy under two years old who had a stem cell transplant for acute myeloid leukemia, so the T cells may come from the graft donor.

The J gene is TRBJ2-3, the V gene TRBV12-3 or TRBV12-4; 12 nucleotides match TRBD2. V lost 5 bases and J lost 5; bases outside the gene matches: 8. There are 16 residues in the CDR3. The CDR3 loop reads CASSLGLAGSKDTQYF. In DNA, the CDR3 is TGTGCCAGCAGTCTAGGACTAGCGGGGTCGAAAGATACGCAGTATTTT.

The rearrangement joins TRBV7-2 to TRBJ2-7, with D maybe TRBD1 (6 bases). This CDR3 is 16 amino acids long. Trimming pared 5 bases from V and 0 bases from J, leaving 17 bases between. Germline CDR1 SGHTA, CDR2 FQGNSA. CDR3: CASSPRQGLTSYEQYF. CDR3 in DNA: TGTGCCAGCAGCCCCCGCCAGGGGTTGACCTCCTACGAGCAGTACTTC.

The gene calls are TRBV7-6 and TRBJ2-3; 8 bases are a match to TRBD1. The V segment lost 5 bases and the J segment 4 bases; nucleotides outside the gene matches: 8. The CDR3 has 15 amino acids. Germline V gene data show CDR1 as SGHVS and CDR2 as FNYEAQ. CDR3 coding DNA: TGTGCCAGCAGCGTCCGGGACAGGCACGCAGATACGCAGTATTTT. Its translation: CASSVRDRHADTQYF.

This clonotype has ten or more counts. The J gene is TRBJ2-5, the V gene TRBV20-1; D remains ambiguous. Trimming pared 3 bases from V and 1 base from J, leaving 12 bases between. Germline CDR1 is DFQATT and CDR2 is SNEGSKA (reference sequence). This CDR3 comprises 14 residues. CDR3 in amino acids: CSASSPRSQETQYF. DNA for the CDR3: TGCAGTGCTAGCTCGCCACGTTCCCAAGAGACCCAGTACTTC.

The chain recombines TRBV6-5 with TRBJ1-2, with no clear D. V was trimmed by 5 bases and J by 1 base, leaving 11 bases between them. The CDR3 runs to 14 residues. Looked up from germline, CDR1 is MNHEY and CDR2 is SVGAGI. The CDR3 reads CASSHPGSNYGYTF. The CDR3 region has the DNA TGTGCCAGCAGTCATCCTGGAAGTAACTATGGCTACACCTTC.

This clonotype was seen more than once but under ten times. The V call is TRBV27, the J call TRBJ2-1, with a possible D match to TRBD1 (5 bases). Trimming removed 1 base at V and 5 bases at J, with 27 bases between. The germline CDR1 and CDR2 sequences are MNHEY and SMNVEV (reference sequence). CDR3 length equals 20 residues. Written as DNA, the CDR3 is TGTGCCAGCAGTTTATTACAGGCGCAGGACGTTAGGCGTCGGCACAATGAGCAGTTCTTC. Translation: CASSLLQAQDVRRRHNEQFF.

This clonotype has a handful of counts. The chain joins TRBV10-3 to TRBJ2-5, with 7 bases that match TRBD2. CDR3 length equals 14 residues. CDR1 ENHRY and CDR2 SYGVKD come from the germline V gene. After removal of 7 bases from V and 5 bases from J, the junction contained 10 bases not matched to a gene. The DNA for the CDR3 is TGTGCCATCACCCAGCGGGGTCTAGGGGAGACCCAGTACTTC. Its translation is CAITQRGLGETQYF.

This clonotype has just a few counts. This chain joins TRBV20-1 and TRBJ2-3, with 9 bases matching TRBD2. The CDR3 runs 14 residues. CDR1 is DFQATT, CDR2 SNEGSKA, per germline (reference sequence). The V segment lost 3 bases and the J segment 2 bases; nucleotides outside the gene matches: 3. CDR3 nucleotide sequence: TGCAGTGCTAGTTTAGCGGGAGTCACAGATACGCAGTATTTT. Translation: CSASLAGVTDTQYF.

In its sample, this clonotype was seen a few times. The chain uses TRBV12-3 or TRBV12-4 and TRBJ2-3, with no clear D. CDR3 length: 16 residues. V lost 3 bases and J lost 2, with 15 bases in between. The CDR3 region has the DNA TGTGCCAGCAGTTTGATACCGTTCGGGCTCACAGATACGCAGTATTTT. It codes for CASSLIPFGLTDTQYF.

This chain uses TRBV7-8 with TRBJ2-7, with D perhaps given as TRBD1 or TRBD2 (6 bases each). V gave up 1 base and J gave up 3 bases, with 13 bases separating them. This CDR3 has 15 amino acids. CDR1 is SGHVS, CDR2 FQNEAQ, per germline. The CDR3 here is CASSLDGGLSYEQYV. The CDR3, as DNA: TGTGCCAGCAGCTTAGATGGGGGGCTAAGCTACGAGCAGTACGTC.

This clonotype showed up many times. The chain employs TRBV6-2 or TRBV6-3 and TRBJ2-1; a possible D gene is TRBD1 (6 bases). Per the germline V gene, CDR1 is MNHEY and CDR2 is SVGEGT. Trimming cost V 6 bases and J 7 bases, with 10 bases left between them. The CDR3 sequence is 12 residues long. CDR3 amino acids: CASSYRVNEQFF. CDR3 DNA: TGTGCCAGCAGCTACAGGGTGAATGAGCAGTTCTTC.

Ten or more counts support this clonotype. The chain has TRBV6-5 and TRBJ2-7, with D possibly being TRBD2 (6 bases). V shed 8 bases and J shed 3 bases, with 11 bases lying between them. CDR3 length: 12 residues. In germline, CDR1 is MNHEY, CDR2 SVGAGI. CDR3 DNA: TGTGCCAGCCAGGGACTGCTCTACGAGCAGTACTTC. It specifies CASQGLLYEQYF.

This chain uses TRBV29-1 with TRBJ1-1; D is perhaps TRBD1 (5 bases). The CDR3 runs to 13 residues. Germline V gene data show CDR1 as SQVTM and CDR2 as ANQGSEA. Trimming took off 6 bases at V and 4 bases at J, with 15 bases between the two ends. Here the CDR3 DNA reads TGCAGCGTCCGGGTGGGGGGGGGCACTGAAGCTTTCTTT. Protein product: CSVRVGGGTEAFF.

This sequence joins TRBV4-1 and TRBJ2-5; tentative D call: TRBD1 (6 bases). Germline V lookup: CDR1 MGHRA, CDR2 YSYEKL. V gave up 0 bases and J gave up 3 bases, with 14 bases separating them. This CDR3 spans 16 amino acids. In DNA form, the CDR3 reads TGCGCCAGCAGCCAAGAAGGGGGATTCGGGGAAGAGACCCAGTACTTC. This gives the protein CASSQEGGFGEETQYF.

This clonotype was recorded many times. The rearrangement uses TRBV6-5 and TRBJ2-2; D tentatively reads TRBD1 or TRBD2 (5 bases each). The CDR3 sequence is 16 residues long. Germline CDR1 is MNHEY and CDR2 is SVGAGI. Trimming removed 3 bases at V and 3 bases at J, with 14 bases between. The CDR3 bases are TGTGCCAGCAGTTATGAGGGGCTACCTTACACCGGGGAGCTGTTTTTT. It encodes CASSYEGLPYTGELFF.

J is TRBJ1-1 and V is TRBV7-7; D uncertain. Germline-derived CDR1 and CDR2 are SSHAT and FNYEAQ (reference sequence). V was shortened by 1 base and J by 5 bases, with 8 bases between the two germline ends. This CDR3 spans 13 amino acids. The CDR3 loop reads CASSLGPFTEAFF. The CDR3 nucleotides are TGTGCCAGCAGCTTAGGACCTTTTACTGAAGCTTTCTTT.

This clonotype has a handful of counts. The V call is TRBV4-3, the J call TRBJ2-7; D unclear. The CDR3 has 16 residues. V was pared by 0 bases and J by 0 bases, with 12 bases between. The germline V gene has CDR1 LGHNA and CDR2 YSLEER. DNA for the CDR3: TGCGCCAGCAGCCAAGACCCCCGTGCAGCCTCCTACGAGCAGTACTTC. As protein: CASSQDPRAASYEQYF.

Note on this clonotype: The DNA is omitted, as the CDR3 cannot be located on it reliably, and the CDR3 follows TCRdb's listing. The rearrangement joins TRBV6-5 to TRBJ1-4. With termini counted, the CDR3 has 14 amino acids. CDR1 and CDR2 (germline): MNHEY, SVGAGI. This chain's CDR3 is CASSSSGTNEKLFF.